Below, 20 T cell receptor beta chains from the same sample are listed, as sequenced in a study of T cell responses to AZD1222 COVID-19 vaccine. Sequencing used immunoSEQ multiplex PCR; TCRdb keeps in-frame clones, though not all of them. Altogether fewer than 180,000 clones are present, more than 90% being singletons, with the ten largest covering approximately 3.4%. The sequences come from peripheral blood, collected 28 days after the second AZD1222 dose. The receptors stem from an adult who received the AZD1222 COVID-19 vaccine.

The rearrangement joins TRBV28 to TRBJ1-6, with 8 bases lining up with TRBD1. The CDR3 extends over 16 amino acids. With V trimmed by 6 bases and J by 9 bases, 13 bases remained unmatched. Per germline, CDR1 MDHEN and CDR2 SYDVKM. CDR3 in amino acids: CASRTTGAGLFSPLHF. The CDR3 bases are TGTGCCAGCAGAACGACAGGGGCGGGTTTATTTTCACCCCTCCACTTT.

The sample holds one count of this clone. The gene calls are TRBV5-4 and TRBJ1-2; D not certain. Germline assignment: CDR1 SGHNT and CDR2 YYREEE (reference sequence). The CDR3 runs to 13 residues. The V end lost 3 bases, the J end lost 8 bases, and 14 bases lay between the germline ends. CDR3 region: CASSSALKDGYTF. The CDR3 DNA reads TGTGCCAGCAGCTCCGCGTTGAAGGACGGCTACACCTTC. Together with reference TRBV5-4 and TRBJ1-2, the CDR3 gives the full variable domain: ETGVTQSPTHLIKTRGQQVTLRCSSQSGHNTVSWYQQALGQGPQFIFQYYREEENGRGNFPPRFSGLQFPNYSSELNVNALELDDSALYLCASSSALKDGYTFGSGTRLTVV.

This clone has more than one count but fewer than ten. The chain recombines TRBV10-3 with TRBJ1-2, with 7 bases lining up with TRBD1. The V gene's germline CDR1 is ENHRY and CDR2 SYGVKD. CDR3 length equals 14 residues. V dropped 6 bases and J dropped 8; count of bases not matched to a gene: 12. CDR3 DNA: TGTGCCATCAGACAGGGGCCCGAGGATGTCGGCTACACCTTC. This translates into CAIRQGPEDVGYTF.

The chain joins TRBV5-1 to TRBJ1-2; D is possibly TRBD1 (6 bases). CDR1 is SGHRS, CDR2 YFSETQ, per germline. Deletions cut 2 bases from V and 0 bases from J, with 14 bases between. This CDR3 region has 16 residues. The CDR3 nucleotides are TGCGCCAGCAGCTTAGGAACAGGGACGCCTAACTATGGCTACACCTTC. Encoded protein: CASSLGTGTPNYGYTF. The full variable domain, in which reference TRBV5-1 and TRBJ1-2 provide the parts outside the CDR3, is KAGVTQTPRYLIKTRGQQVTLSCSPISGHRSVSWYQQTPGQGLQFLFEYFSETQRNKGNFPGRFSGRQFSNSRSEMNVSTLELGDSALYLCASSLGTGTPNYGYTFGSGTRLTVV.

This rearrangement joins TRBV7-7 to TRBJ2-5; maybe TRBD2 (6 bases). The CDR3 runs to 16 residues. CDR1 and CDR2 (germline): SSHAT, FNYEAQ (reference sequence). V was pared by 1 base and J by 0 bases, with 12 bases between. DNA of the CDR3: TGTGCCAGCAGCTTAGGTCGAGGGAGGTACCAAGAGACCCAGTACTTC. Residues: CASSLGRGRYQETQYF.

This chain uses TRBV29-1 with TRBJ2-3; D ambiguous. This CDR3 has 15 residues. Germline values: CDR1 SQVTM, CDR2 ANQGSEA. The V end lost 4 bases, the J end lost 2 bases, and 16 bases lay between the germline ends. The DNA for the CDR3 is TGCAGCGTTGTGCGTCGGGCGAGCAACACAGATACGCAGTATTTT. This encodes CSVVRRASNTDTQYF.

The rearrangement links TRBV2 to TRBJ1-1; D gene unclear. From germline, CDR1 is SNHLY and CDR2 FYNNEI. The V end lost 5 bases, the J end lost 1 base, and 8 bases lay between the germline ends. The CDR3 length is 13 residues. CDR3 bases: TGTGCCAGCAGTTCCCAAGCGAACACTGAAGCTTTCTTT. Translating it yields CASSSQANTEAFF.

The V and J genes are TRBV5-1 and TRBJ2-7; D gene uncertain. The V gene lost 4 bases and the J gene lost 6 bases, with 20 bases spanning the gap. The CDR3 consists of 15 residues. Per the germline V gene, CDR1 is SGHRS and CDR2 is YFSETQ. DNA for the CDR3: TGCGCCAGCAGCCCCTCAGTGGCAGGAGTTTTCGAGCAGTACTTC. As protein: CASSPSVAGVFEQYF.

The chain has TRBV6-2 or TRBV6-3 and TRBJ1-5, with D perhaps matching TRBD1 (5 bases). Trimming cost V 0 bases and J 2 bases, with 14 bases left between them. CDR1 MNHEY and CDR2 SVGEGT come from the germline V gene. This CDR3 is built from 17 residues. In DNA, the CDR3 is TGTGCCAGCAGTTACTCGCCCAGGGACGAGGGCAATCAGCCCCAGCATTTT. Translation gives CASSYSPRDEGNQPQHF.

The chain recombines TRBV19 with TRBJ1-2; 12 nucleotides line up with TRBD1. This CDR3 is built from 18 residues. Germline CDR1 and CDR2: LNHDA and SQIVND (reference sequence). Trimming cost V 5 bases and J 0 bases; bases outside gene matches: 10. The CDR3 region is CASSHLRDRGPANYGYTF. The CDR3 region has the DNA TGTGCCAGTAGTCACCTCCGGGACAGGGGGCCCGCTAACTATGGCTACACCTTC.

The gene calls are TRBV11-3 and TRBJ1-5; unclear D gene. Trimming removed 4 bases at V and 0 bases at J, with 16 bases between. The CDR3 has 17 amino acids. CDR1 and CDR2 (germline): SGHNT, YENEEA. The CDR3 DNA reads TGTGCCAGCAGCTCCCGAGCGACTTCAGGTAGCAATCAGCCCCAGCATTTT. Its protein is CASSSRATSGSNQPQHF.

The chain combines TRBV2 with TRBJ1-3, with D hard to call. The CDR3 is 16 amino acids. V was clipped by 1 base and J by 3 bases, with 13 bases between them. From germline, CDR1 is SNHLY and CDR2 FYNNEI. The CDR3: CASSEEAGGLGNTIYF. For the CDR3, the DNA is TGTGCCAGCAGTGAAGAGGCAGGCGGTCTTGGAAACACCATATATTTT.

The rearrangement uses TRBV7-9 and TRBJ2-7; unclear D gene. The CDR3 totals 12 residues. Looked up from germline, CDR1 is SEHNR and CDR2 is FQNEAQ (reference sequence). V lost 4 bases and J 0 bases, leaving 4 bases between the germline ends. The CDR3 DNA is TGTGCCAGCAGCTACCGCTCCTACGAGCAGTACTTC. This translates into CASSYRSYEQYF.

This clone came up a few times. The chain carries TRBV12-3 or TRBV12-4 and TRBJ2-1; D is perhaps TRBD1 or TRBD2 (5 bases each). The germline V and J ends were trimmed by 5 bases and 9 bases, with 14 bases remaining between them. This CDR3 has 13 amino acids. CDR3 in DNA: TGTGCCAGCAGTCACGGGACGCTCGGTGAGCAGTTCTTC. Encoded protein: CASSHGTLGEQFF.

The CDR3, as DNA: TGTGCCAGTAGTACTCAGGGGAACACTGAAGCTTTCTTT. This encodes CASSTQGNTEAFF. The V call is TRBV19, the J call TRBJ1-1, with D possibly matching TRBD1 (5 bases). V was shortened by 4 bases and J by 1 base, with 7 bases between the two germline ends. This CDR3 is built from 13 residues. CDR1 LNHDA and CDR2 SQIVND come from the germline V gene (reference sequence).

The chain links TRBV12-5 to TRBJ2-7, with 9 nucleotides matching TRBD2. CDR1 LGHNT and CDR2 FRNRAP come from the germline V gene. The V segment lost 6 bases and the J segment 3 bases; nucleotides outside the gene matches: 3. The CDR3 length is 13 residues. The CDR3 loop reads CASGTSGNYEQYF. The CDR3 nucleotides are TGTGCTAGTGGGACTAGCGGCAACTACGAGCAGTACTTC.

This clone occurred a few times. The chain is built from TRBV18 and TRBJ1-2; a weak D match, TRBD1 (6 bases). Trimming cost V 3 bases and J 3 bases, with 14 bases left between them. CDR1 is KGHSH, CDR2 LQKENI, per germline. The CDR3 sequence is 15 residues long. CDR3 residues: CASSPDSWFDYGYTF. DNA for the CDR3: TGTGCCAGCTCACCGGACAGTTGGTTTGACTATGGCTACACCTTC.

The genes are TRBV18 and TRBJ2-7; D is possibly TRBD1 (5 bases). Trimming removed 5 bases at V and 2 bases at J, with 10 bases between. This CDR3 spans 13 amino acids. The germline CDR1 and CDR2 sequences are KGHSH and LQKENI. CDR3 sequence reads: CASSGAEAYEQYF. CDR3 in DNA: TGTGCCAGCTCAGGGGCGGAAGCCTACGAGCAGTACTTC.

This sequence joins TRBV4-1 and TRBJ2-3; D ambiguous. V shed 2 bases and J shed 6 bases, with 6 bases lying between them. The CDR3 is 12 amino acids. CDR1 and CDR2 from the germline V gene are MGHRA and YSYEKL. CDR3 region: CASSQTRDTQYF. The CDR3 DNA sequence: TGCGCCAGCAGCCAAACAAGGGATACGCAGTATTTT.

The genes are TRBV21-1 and TRBJ1-1. TRBV21-1 has pseudogene status. The CDR3 loop spans 14 amino acids. For the CDR3, the DNA is TGTGCCAGCAGCACGCCGAGCGGGGCTCTTGAAGCTTTCTTT. This sequence encodes CASSTPSGALEAFF.